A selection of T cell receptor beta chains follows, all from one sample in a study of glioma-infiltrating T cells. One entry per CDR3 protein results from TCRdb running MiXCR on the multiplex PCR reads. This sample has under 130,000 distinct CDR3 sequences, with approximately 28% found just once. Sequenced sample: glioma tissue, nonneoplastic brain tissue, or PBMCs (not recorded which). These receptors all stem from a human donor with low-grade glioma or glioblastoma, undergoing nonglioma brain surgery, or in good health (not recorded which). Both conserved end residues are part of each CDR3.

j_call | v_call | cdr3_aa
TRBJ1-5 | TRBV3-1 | CASSQDTVQPQHF
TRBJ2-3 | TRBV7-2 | CASNVAGGRDTQYF
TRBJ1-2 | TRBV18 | CASSRLPGQESYGYTF
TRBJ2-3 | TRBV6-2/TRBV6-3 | CASRASGGTDTQYF
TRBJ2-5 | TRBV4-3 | CASSQAIRAETQYF
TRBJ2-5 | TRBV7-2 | CASRPSGHLFETQYF
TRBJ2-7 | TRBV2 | CAGSERYKQYF
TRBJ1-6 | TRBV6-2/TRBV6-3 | CASSYIQDESNSPLHF
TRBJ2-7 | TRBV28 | CASSPGLTRRASSYEQYF
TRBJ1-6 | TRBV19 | CASTGEHNSPLHF
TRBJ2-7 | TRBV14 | CASSQAGLPGAGQYF
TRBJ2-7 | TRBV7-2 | CASSLVMAETYEQYF
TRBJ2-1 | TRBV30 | CACDTGTRIGYNEQFF
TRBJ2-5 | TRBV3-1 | CASSNLAGGGETQYF
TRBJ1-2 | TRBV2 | CASSPGAGREYGYTF
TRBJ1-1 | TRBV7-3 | CASSLDRVNTEAFF
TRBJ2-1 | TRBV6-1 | CASRFRQINEQFF
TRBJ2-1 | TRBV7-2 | CASSLVPVLGRNEQFF
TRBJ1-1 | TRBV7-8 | CASSLVNSGTGKAFF
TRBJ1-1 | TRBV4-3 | CASSQDRVENTEAFF
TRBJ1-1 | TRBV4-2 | CASSQEVGRVNTEAFF
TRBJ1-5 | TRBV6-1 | CASSMDIGNQPQHF
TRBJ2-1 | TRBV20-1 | CSAPRRDREVEEQFF
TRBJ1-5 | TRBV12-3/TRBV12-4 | CASSSPVINQPQHF
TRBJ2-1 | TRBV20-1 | CSARLSSGGTSSYNEQFF
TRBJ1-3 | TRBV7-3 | CASSPGTSGNTIYF
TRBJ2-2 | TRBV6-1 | CASRFDTNTGELFF
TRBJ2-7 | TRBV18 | CASSPDREGNEQYF
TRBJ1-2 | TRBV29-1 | CSVEEERGIGYTF
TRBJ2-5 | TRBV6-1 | CASARREGETQYF
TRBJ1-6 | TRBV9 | CASRGGQNNSPLHF
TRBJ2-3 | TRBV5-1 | CASSSTMETQYF
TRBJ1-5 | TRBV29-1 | CSVEVSGPGQPQHF
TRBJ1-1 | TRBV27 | CASSRAGTGAFF
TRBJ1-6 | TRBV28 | CASKGVSPLHF
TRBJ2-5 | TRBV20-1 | CSASGLGQETQYF
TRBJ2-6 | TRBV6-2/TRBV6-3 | CASSSVSAGANVLTF
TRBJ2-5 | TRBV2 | CASKIHLVRGTETQYF
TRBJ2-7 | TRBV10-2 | CASSAGREQYF
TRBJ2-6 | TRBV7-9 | CASGREAFGANVLTF
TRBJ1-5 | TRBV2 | CASRQYSNQPQHF
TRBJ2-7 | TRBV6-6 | CASSYSGLYEQYF
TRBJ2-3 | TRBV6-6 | CASSYREEDTQYF
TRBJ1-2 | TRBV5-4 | CASSAGGGNYGYNF
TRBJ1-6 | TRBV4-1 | CASSQIDMGIRNSPLHF
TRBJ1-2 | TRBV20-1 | CSAGQGDSGYTF
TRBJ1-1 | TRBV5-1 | CASSLPDGKGSTEAFF
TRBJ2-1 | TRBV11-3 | CASSLVWSYNEQFF